These 8 T cell receptor beta chains were all obtained from the same sample, sequenced in a study of cytomegalovirus exposure and HLA in healthy donors. The PCR had 60 Vbeta and 13 Jbeta primers. The repertoire was sequenced with immunoSEQ multiplex PCR; TCRdb's copy has only in-frame clones and lacks some. This table holds tens of thousands of clones, about 89% found once. The material sequenced was PBMCs. Source of these receptors: a man younger than 40 in good health and CMV-seropositive.

This clone showed up just a few times. The chain recombines TRBV7-8 with TRBJ2-1, with 7 bases matching TRBD1. Per germline, CDR1 SGHVS and CDR2 FQNEAQ. V dropped 5 bases and J dropped 3; count of bases not matched to a gene: 7. The CDR3 length is 15 residues. The CDR3 DNA is TGTGCCAGCAGCGTATCCGGGACAGACTACAATGAGCAGTTCTTC. It translates to CASSVSGTDYNEQFF.

The rearrangement links TRBV15 to TRBJ1-6; D might be TRBD1 (5 bases). The CDR3 spans 13 residues. With 2 bases removed from V and 9 bases from J, the gap between germline ends came to 8 bases. CDR1 and CDR2 (germline): LNHNV, YYDKDF (reference sequence). CDR3 sequence reads: CATSRTGVSPLHF. CDR3 coding DNA: TGTGCCACCAGCAGAACAGGCGTTTCACCCCTCCACTTT.

The chain combines TRBV5-1 with TRBJ2-7; D call uncertain. V was clipped by 4 bases and J by 7 bases, with 15 bases between them. CDR1 and CDR2 from the germline V gene are SGHRS and YFSETQ. The CDR3 totals 13 residues. The CDR3, as DNA: TGCGCCAGCAGCCCCCTTTCGGTCGAGGAGCAGTACTTC. This translates into CASSPLSVEEQYF. Full variable domain (rest looked up from reference TRBV5-1 and TRBJ2-7): KAGVTQTPRYLIKTRGQQVTLSCSPISGHRSVSWYQQTPGQGLQFLFEYFSETQRNKGNFPGRFSGRQFSNSRSEMNVSTLELGDSALYLCASSPLSVEEQYFGPGTRLTVT.

The V and J genes are TRBV4-2 and TRBJ2-2; TRBD2 matches 9 bases. This CDR3 comprises 17 residues. Trimming removed 1 base from V and 3 bases from J; junction bases left unmatched: 6. Germline lookup yields CDR1 LGHNA and CDR2 YNFKEQ. DNA of the CDR3: TGTGCCAGCAGCCAAGGGCGGACTAGCGCCTACACCGGGGAGCTGTTTTTT. Residues: CASSQGRTSAYTGELFF.

CDR3 in DNA: TGTGCCAGCAGCCAAGTAGTTTTGTTGGCGGGAGGAAACAATGAGCAGTTCTTC. It specifies CASSQVVLLAGGNNEQFF. V usage is TRBV4-2 and J usage is TRBJ2-1, with TRBD2 identical over 8 bases. The CDR3 sequence is 18 residues long. The trim removed 1 base at V and 5 bases at J, leaving 13 bases unmatched. Germline values: CDR1 LGHNA, CDR2 YNFKEQ.

The J gene is TRBJ1-2, the V gene TRBV6-5; D is ambiguous. The length of the CDR3 is 12 residues. Between the trimmed V and J ends, which lost 4 bases and 7 bases, there was a span of 10 bases. Looked up from germline, CDR1 is MNHEY and CDR2 is SVGAGI. The DNA for the CDR3 is TGTGCCAGCAGTTTACGGGGATTTGGCTACACCTTC. Its protein product is CASSLRGFGYTF.

The rearrangement uses TRBV29-1 and TRBJ2-1, with a possible D match to TRBD1 (5 bases). The CDR3 contains 12 residues. Germline V gives CDR1 SQVTM, CDR2 ANQGSEA. V was cut by 5 bases and J by 0 bases, with 5 bases left in between. The CDR3 loop is CSVTGSYNEQFF. CDR3 nucleotides: TGCAGCGTTACAGGCTCCTACAATGAGCAGTTCTTC.

The chain has TRBV5-6 and TRBJ2-1; D remains ambiguous. Germline V gene sequence: CDR1 SGHDT, CDR2 YYEEEE. V lost 2 bases, J lost 6 bases, and 9 bases lay in between. The CDR3 is 13 residues long. The CDR3 DNA is TGTGCCAGCAGCTTCCCCCAATCCAATGAGCAGTTCTTC. It is translated as CASSFPQSNEQFF.